The sequence of this T cell receptor beta chain was determined in a study of blood T cell repertoires in COVID-19. The overall study: Both acute and convalescent COVID-19 samples were obtained from the United States, Italy and Spain. Sources were T cells, B-cell-depleted T cells, or PBMCs; the material itself was cDNA or gDNA.

As originally analysed: Amplified reference gene primers provided the basis for estimating nucleated cell counts. Sequenced by immunoSEQ multiplex PCR; TCRdb stores in-frame clones only, minus some. The V and J calls and the clone size are those of that table, but D and trimming were determined from the DNA. Here the sample spans over 80,000 clones, 86% being singletons. The germline V and J ends were trimmed by 0 bases and 4 bases, with 12 bases remaining between them. The CDR3 sequence is 15 residues long. The germline CDR1 and CDR2 sequences are LGHNA and YSLEER. The chain couples TRBV4-3 to TRBJ1-2, with a tentative D call TRBD1 (6 bases). The TCR comes from a man older than 75 with active or convalescent COVID-19. The sample comprised peripheral blood. This CDR3 is CASSQDMGAGYGYTF. CDR3 in DNA: TGCGCCAGCAGCCAAGATATGGGGGCTGGCTATGGCTACACCTTC.